This T cell receptor (beta chain) was found in a study of CD8 T cells in ankylosing spondylitis. In germline, CDR1 is DFQATT, CDR2 SNEGSKA (reference sequence). Trimming removed 5 bases at V and 9 bases at J, with 17 bases between. This CDR3 region has 13 residues. Worth noting for this clonotype: The antigen is undetermined.

Study-wide points: Before this, some motif variants had been reported in reactive arthritis synovial fluid and blood. Significantly higher representation of disease-linked clones was reported for matched ankylosing spondylitis synovial fluid. In peripheral blood, disease-linked CD8+ clones occurred at relatively low frequencies. Blood of patients with ankylosing spondylitis appeared to be characterized by a TCR beta motif of several highly homologous variants.

Quantitative barcoded 5'-RACE was used to prepare TCR beta libraries. TCRdb passed the 5' RACE reads through MiXCR, listing each CDR3 protein once. The repertoire has more than 650,000 distinct CDR3 sequences, about an eighth of them found once; the top ten carry under 0.6%. This TCR was recovered from a male donor with ankylosing spondylitis. Sequenced input: blood, either unsorted or a sorted T cell fraction (not recorded which). The V gene is TRBV20-1, the J gene TRBJ2-4; either TRBD1 or TRBD2 may fit D (6 bases each). The CDR3 DNA follows: TGCAGTGCTTCGGAAGGGGGGCCGGGCATTCAGTACTTC. This translates into CSASEGGPGIQYF.